This T cell receptor beta chain originates from a study of radiotherapy plus CTLA-4 blockade in lung cancer. Study-wide background: Patients showed objective responses in roughly 18% of cases and disease control in about 30%. Study-level findings and limits: Reports state that early shifts in blood T cell clones, with interferon-beta, best predicted response. Expansion in blood of tumor-derived TCR clones was seen after radiotherapy plus ipilimumab.

On this clone: Its antigen is unidentified.

In germline, CDR1 is KGHSH, CDR2 LQKENI. This CDR3 is 14 amino acids long. Deletions cut 3 bases from V and 0 bases from J, with 3 bases between. Each patient with chemo-refractory metastatic non-small-cell lung cancer was treated with focal radiation plus CTLA-4 blockade using ipilimumab. Libraries were prepared by immunoSEQ multiplex PCR; TCRdb keeps only in-frame clonotypes and omits some of them. The sample lists approximately 60,000 clones; approximately 80% were seen once. The sequencing here drew on peripheral blood, taken from a patient treated with radiotherapy plus ipilimumab. The chain uses TRBV18 and TRBJ1-6, with unresolved D. The receptor comes from a human donor with non-small cell lung cancer who had a complete response to radiotherapy plus ipilimumab. DNA for the CDR3: TGTGCCAGCTCACCCACCTCCTATAATTCACCCCTCCACTTT. Translating gives CASSPTSYNSPLHF.